This TCR beta chain comes out of a study of T cell responses to AZD1222 COVID-19 vaccine. Notes on the study in general: The repertoires were collected only after the peak T cell response. It should be noted that donors were predominantly white British and more often female, and clonal diversity was possibly underestimated. Only a handful of AZD1222 recipients, more than 5 in all, had baseline seropositivity.

CDR1 and CDR2 from the germline V gene are MNHEY and SVGEGT. There are 11 residues in the CDR3. Trimming stripped 6 bases from V and 3 bases from J, with 6 bases between. Generated by immunoSEQ multiplex PCR, the TCRdb table keeps only in-frame clones and is missing some. The data hold approximately 70,000 clones, with around 84% observed a single time. To note about this clone: Its antigen is still unknown.

The sample here was peripheral blood, taken on day 0 of AZD1222 vaccination. This sequence joins TRBV6-2 or TRBV6-3 and TRBJ2-7; D is ambiguous. The origin of this receptor is an adult in good health. CDR3 sequence: CASSPLYEQYF. The CDR3, as DNA: TGTGCCAGCAGCCCACTCTACGAGCAGTACTTC.